This TCR beta chain came from a study of blood T cells in healthy people across ages. This clonotype was observed at least ten times. Germline V gene data show CDR1 as SGHTA and CDR2 as FQGNSA. This CDR3 has 12 amino acids. V lost 2 bases and J lost 7, with 7 bases in between. For the second PCR, which ran for roughly 6 to 12 cycles, a sample-barcoded 5' primer and a J-beta primer mix were used. TCRdb used MiXCR to reprocess the 5' RACE reads, holding one entry per CDR3 protein. Of over 700,000 distinct CDR3 sequences listed, 20% to 25% are singletons. These records were also assigned to another study, of T cells of mothers and their children.

This TCR derives from a boy younger than 18 in good health. Specimen: blood. This chain links TRBV7-2 with TRBJ2-3; no clear D gene. In DNA, the CDR3 is TGTGCCAGCAGCTTAACTGATTATACGCAGTATTTT. It encodes CASSLTDYTQYF.